This TCR beta chain was sequenced for a study of blood T cells in healthy people across ages. Overall study: Template-switching capture recovered about one barcoded beta molecule per two T cells.

Every sample yielded at least 6.5 million isolated PBMCs. Combining a sample-barcoded 5' primer with a J-beta primer mix, a second PCR ran for roughly 7 to 11 cycles. Each CDR3 protein is one row after TCRdb ran MiXCR on the 5' RACE reads. Of roughly 700,000 distinct CDR3 sequences listed, approximately 49% are singletons. The J segment lost 8 bases and the V segment lost 1 base, leaving 10 bases of the junction unmatched. Germline lookup yields CDR1 DFQATT and CDR2 SNEGSKA (reference sequence). This CDR3 contains 15 residues. As for this clonotype: The target antigen is unknown.

Study results and caveats: Long-lived donors carried more naive CD4+ cells and greater diversity than aged donors.

V is TRBV20-1 and J is TRBJ2-1; 8 bases are shared with TRBD2. Source material: blood. The origin of this receptor is a woman in her fifties or sixties in good health. The CDR3 nucleotides are TGCAGTGCTAGAGGTGGGGGACTAGGTCCCCATGAGCAGTTCTTC. As protein: CSARGGGLGPHEQFF.